This TCR beta chain was sequenced in a study of blood T cell repertoires in COVID-19. Study details: Sample material is recorded as cDNA or gDNA derived from T cells, B-cell-depleted T cells, or PBMCs.

In the authors' workflow: Nucleated cell number was recorded as an estimate derived from reference gene primer amplification. Sequencing used immunoSEQ multiplex PCR; TCRdb keeps in-frame clones, though not all of them. V and J calls and clone size follow that table, whereas D and trimming were derived from the DNA. The sample lists 200,000 to 250,000 clones; 88% were seen once. CDR1 LNHDA and CDR2 SQIVND come from the germline V gene (reference sequence). The ends were cut back, 5 bases at V and 3 bases at J, with 13 bases in the middle. The CDR3 runs 15 residues. The chain is built from TRBV19 and TRBJ2-2; the D is unclear. This receptor was obtained from a woman in her twenties or thirties with COVID-19, enrolled during active disease. Material: peripheral blood. CDR3 nucleotides: TGTGCCAGTAGTTCCTGGTCCCCGGACACCGGGGAGCTGTTTTTT. Its translation: CASSSWSPDTGELFF.